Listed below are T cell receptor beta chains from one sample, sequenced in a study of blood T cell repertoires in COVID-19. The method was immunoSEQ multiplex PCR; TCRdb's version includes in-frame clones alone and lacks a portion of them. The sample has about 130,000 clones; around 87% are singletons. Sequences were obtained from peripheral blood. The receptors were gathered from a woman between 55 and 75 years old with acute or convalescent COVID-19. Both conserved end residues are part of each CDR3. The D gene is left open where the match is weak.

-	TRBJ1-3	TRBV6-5	CASSYSGGNTIYF
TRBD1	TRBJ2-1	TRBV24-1	CATSDRTGQNEQFF
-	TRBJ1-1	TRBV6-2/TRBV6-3	CASSVTGVSEAFF
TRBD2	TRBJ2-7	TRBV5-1	CASSFGTSGSRSYEQYF
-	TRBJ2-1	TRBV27	CASSLGPRDEQFF
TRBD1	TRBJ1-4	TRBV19	CASSISGTATNEKLFF
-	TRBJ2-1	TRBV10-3	CAISPRGTHNEQFF
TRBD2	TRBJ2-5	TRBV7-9	CASSLPSGRRETQYF
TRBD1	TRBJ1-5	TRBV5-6	CASSLGGQPNQPQHF
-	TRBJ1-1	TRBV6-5	CASSYLPRSTEAFF
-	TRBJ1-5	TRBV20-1	CSARDQEPQHF
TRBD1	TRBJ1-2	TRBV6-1	CASSEGQGRGYTF
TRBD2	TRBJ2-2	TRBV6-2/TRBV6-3	CASSLLAGYTGELFF
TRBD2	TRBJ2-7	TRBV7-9	CASRPPGLPYEQYF
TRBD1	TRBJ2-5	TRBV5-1	CASNPTGGGETQYF
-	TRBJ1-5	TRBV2	CASGQGLGNQPQHF
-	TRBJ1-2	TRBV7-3	CASSPGAREGYTF
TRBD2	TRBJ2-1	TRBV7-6	CASSLMGRLAGVNEQFF
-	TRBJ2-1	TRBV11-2	CASSLERSSYNEQFF
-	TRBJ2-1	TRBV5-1	CASSLALPGESEQFF
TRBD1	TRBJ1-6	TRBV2	CASSGGTGGNDSPLHF